This paragraph covers one T cell receptor (beta chain) sequence. This entry is derived from a study of blood T cell repertoires in COVID-19. Germline trimming cut 3 bases from V and 4 bases from J; bases unmatched to any gene: 1. The germline gives CDR1 KGHSH, CDR2 LQKENI. The CDR3 loop spans 13 amino acids. Enrolled through a virtual design, the participants were between roughly 18 and 89 years of age and came from about two dozen US areas. Per the study methods: The authors estimated nucleated cell counts from reference gene primer amplification. Using immunoSEQ multiplex PCR, the repertoire was profiled, and TCRdb retains in-frame clones only, with some absent. Clone size and the V and J calls come from that table; the DNA yielded D and trimming. The data contain 200,000 to 250,000 clones, 70% to 90% of them singletons.

Sample: PBMCs or T cells enriched from blood (not recorded which). V and J are TRBV18 and TRBJ2-5, with TRBD1 matching 8 bases. This TCR came from a young man who had recovered from COVID-19. CDR3 nucleotide sequence: TGTGCCAGCTCACCGGGACAGGCAGAGACCCAGTACTTC. Translating gives CASSPGQAETQYF. The entire variable domain, with the rest obtained from reference TRBV18 and TRBJ2-5, is as follows: NAGVMQNPRHLVRRRGQEARLRCSPMKGHSHVYWYRQLPEEGLKFMVYLQKENIIDESGMPKERFSAEFPKEGPSILRIQQVVRGDSAAYFCASSPGQAETQYFGPGTRLLVL.